A selection of T cell receptor beta chains follows, all from one sample in a study of shared clonotypes between healthy human individuals. Produced via immunoSEQ multiplex PCR; TCRdb's table is partial and in-frame only. This table holds 850,000 to 1,200,000 clones, under 80% found once. The sequencing sample was made of memory CD4+ T cells sorted from blood. The receptors derive from a man aged 18 to 29 in good health. CDR3s include the opening cysteine and the closing phenylalanine or tryptophan. The D gene is left open where the match is weak. Clone sizes are given selectively: once, few, many, or a class where the clone is expanded.

j_call v_call d_call clone_size cdr3_aa cdr3_nt
TRBJ2-7 TRBV11-2 NA NA CASRSSPVIYEQYF TGTGCCAGCAGGTCGTCTCCCGTGATCTACGAGCAGTACTTC
TRBJ2-7 TRBV9 TRBD2 once CASSVVGVGGSSYEQYF TGTGCCAGCAGCGTAGTGGGTGTCGGGGGGAGCTCCTACGAGCAGTACTTC
TRBJ1-2 TRBV10-3 NA NA CAISYSDRPDNYGYTF TGTGCCATCAGTTACTCAGACAGGCCCGATAACTATGGCTACACCTTC
TRBJ2-2 TRBV5-4 TRBD1 NA CASSLGDRGTGELFF TGTGCCAGCAGCTTGGGGGACAGGGGTACCGGGGAGCTGTTTTTT
TRBJ1-1 TRBV5-6 NA NA CASSPVGGPTEAFF TGTGCCAGCAGCCCGGTGGGGGGTCCGACTGAAGCTTTCTTT
TRBJ2-5 TRBV2 NA NA CASRQGPRIQETQYF TGTGCCAGCAGGCAGGGTCCCCGGATCCAAGAGACCCAGTACTTC
TRBJ2-7 TRBV7-9 NA NA CASSPNRVGIYEQYF TGTGCCAGCTCACCCAACAGGGTTGGGATCTACGAGCAGTACTTC
TRBJ2-3 TRBV21-1 NA NA CASSKMIAGADSTDTQYF TGTGCCAGCAGCAAAATGATAGCGGGGGCAGATAGCACAGATACGCAGTATTTT
TRBJ2-5 TRBV11-2 NA NA CASSLESLETQYF TGTGCCAGCAGCTTAGAGAGTTTGGAGACCCAGTACTTC
TRBJ1-2 TRBV19 TRBD1 NA CATLVQGGTYGYTF TGTGCCACACTGGTCCAGGGGGGGACCTATGGCTACACCTTC
TRBJ1-3 TRBV18 NA NA CASSPPGVVGNTIYF TGTGCCAGCTCACCACCGGGGGTAGTTGGAAACACCATATATTTT
TRBJ1-4 TRBV28 NA NA CASSLGEEKLFF TGTGCCAGCAGTTTAGGGGAGGAAAAACTGTTTTTT
TRBJ2-6 TRBV18 NA NA CASSPILTGGGSGANVLTF TGTGCCAGCTCACCCATTCTAACGGGCGGAGGATCTGGGGCCAACGTCCTGACTTTC
TRBJ1-4 TRBV7-2 NA NA CASSPRSRGRVGEKLFF TGTGCCAGCAGCCCACGGTCGAGGGGCAGGGTAGGAGAAAAACTGTTTTTT
TRBJ2-3 TRBV4-2 TRBD2 NA CASSLSIGGADTQYF TGTGCCAGCAGCCTCTCTATCGGGGGGGCAGATACGCAGTATTTT
TRBJ1-5 TRBV4-3 TRBD1 NA CASSQGTGSYQPQHF TGCGCCAGCAGCCAAGGGACAGGGAGTTATCAGCCCCAGCATTTT
TRBJ2-7 TRBV21-1 NA once CASSIQKRSYEQYF TGTGCCAGCAGCATACAGAAGCGCTCCTACGAGCAGTACTTC
TRBJ2-5 TRBV29-1 TRBD2 NA CSVEQPREGQYF TGCAGCGTTGAACAACCCAGGGAGGGCCAGTACTTC
TRBJ2-5 TRBV11-2 NA NA CASSKRLETQYF TGTGCCAGCAGCAAACGACTAGAGACCCAGTACTTC
TRBJ2-7 TRBV30 TRBD2 NA CAWNPTSGAGEQYF TGTGCCTGGAACCCGACTAGCGGGGCGGGTGAGCAGTACTTC
TRBJ1-6 TRBV6-1 NA NA CASRFGDSPLHF TGTGCCAGCAGATTCGGAGATTCACCCCTCCACTTT
TRBJ1-2 TRBV7-2 NA few CASSLGQGSVYYGYTF TGTGCCAGCAGCTTAGGTCAGGGGTCTGTATACTATGGCTACACCTTC
TRBJ1-4 TRBV5-4 TRBD1 NA CASSSTATGLDEKLFF TGTGCCAGCAGCTCCACAGCGACAGGGCTAGATGAAAAACTGTTTTTT
TRBJ2-1 TRBV25-1 NA NA CASSESGLLNEQFF TGTGCCAGCAGTGAATCGGGACTCCTCAATGAGCAGTTCTTC
TRBJ1-2 TRBV7-7 TRBD1 NA CASSQGAGYGYTF TGTGCTAGCAGTCAGGGGGCAGGCTATGGCTACACCTTC
TRBJ1-1 TRBV5-6 TRBD1 NA CASRRTGKSTEAFF TGTGCCAGCAGGAGGACAGGGAAGAGCACTGAAGCTTTCTTT
TRBJ1-1 TRBV6-5 NA NA CASSPRTVLNTEAFF TGTGCCAGCAGTCCTAGGACCGTTCTGAACACTGAAGCTTTCTTT
TRBJ1-2 TRBV19 NA many CASSLTGSYGYTF TGTGCCAGTAGTCTTACAGGGAGCTATGGCTACACCTTC
TRBJ2-5 TRBV6-8 NA once CASSRDRGNLAGGRETQYF TGTGCCAGCAGCCGGGACAGGGGGAACTTAGCGGGAGGGAGAGAGACCCAGTACTTC
TRBJ2-1 TRBV11-3 TRBD2 NA CASSLDGVAGGFHEQFF TGTGCCAGCAGCTTAGATGGGGTAGCGGGAGGGTTTCATGAGCAGTTCTTC
TRBJ1-2 TRBV29-1 NA NA CSVGEGSTDYGYTF TGCAGCGTTGGGGAAGGGTCGACTGACTATGGCTACACCTTC
TRBJ2-1 TRBV2 NA NA CASARGETYNEQFF TGTGCCAGCGCGCGAGGGGAAACCTACAATGAGCAGTTCTTC
TRBJ2-2 TRBV18 TRBD1 few CASGQDTNTGELFF TGTGCCAGCGGACAGGATACGAACACCGGGGAGCTGTTTTTT
TRBJ1-1 TRBV10-3 TRBD1 once CAIRITGVNTEAFF TGTGCCATCAGGATTACAGGGGTGAACACTGAAGCTTTCTTT
TRBJ2-1 TRBV2 TRBD2 NA CACLAGEIVDEQFF TGTGCCTGTCTAGCGGGAGAGATCGTCGATGAGCAGTTCTTC
TRBJ1-2 TRBV6-5 NA NA CASRNGQNYGYTF TGTGCCAGCAGAAACGGGCAGAACTATGGCTACACCTTC
TRBJ1-2 TRBV18 TRBD1 NA CASSPYPGGGYGYTF TGTGCCAGCTCACCGTACCCAGGGGGCGGGTATGGCTACACCTTC
TRBJ2-3 TRBV18 TRBD2 NA CASSPPASGGEGDTQYF TGTGCCAGCTCACCCCCAGCTAGCGGGGGAGAAGGAGATACGCAGTATTTT